This TCR beta chain was captured by sequencing in a study of blood T cells in healthy people across ages. Study-level findings and limits: Versus aged donors, long-lived donors had higher diversity and more naive CD4+ cells.

Primed by a sample-barcoded 5' primer and a J-beta primer mix, a second PCR proceeded for about 6 to 11 cycles. Each cDNA molecule received a tag from a template-switch adaptor that had 12 random nucleotides. TCRdb reprocessed the 5' RACE reads via MiXCR and lists one record per CDR3 protein. This table has over 1,200,000 distinct CDR3 sequences, roughly 59% appearing once. Germline V gene lookup returns CDR1 SGDLS and CDR2 YYNGEE. J gave up 7 bases and V 4 bases, and 9 bases lay outside the gene matches. CDR3 size: 16 residues. The donors, aged about 6 to 90, were healthy Caucasians from Russia. Details on this clonotype: The antigen is not known.

Sequencing was carried out using blood. The chain recombines TRBV9 with TRBJ2-1; TRBD2 matches at 12 bases. The clonotype originates from a young man in good health. CDR3 DNA sequence: TGTGCCAGCAGCTCCCGACTAGCGGGGGTACTAAATGAGCAGTTCTTC. This translates into CASSSRLAGVLNEQFF.